This entry concerns a single T cell receptor beta chain. Profiled with immunoSEQ multiplex PCR; TCRdb holds only in-frame clones, not every one. The sample contains 100,000 to 150,000 clones, more than 70% of which appear only once. The CDR3 is 15 amino acids. From germline, CDR1 is SGHVS and CDR2 FNYEAQ. V shed 1 base, J shed 2 bases, and the junction held 2 bases outside the gene matches. The record originates from a study of blood T cell repertoires in COVID-19. About the study: There were acute and convalescent COVID-19 samples, and they came from the United States, Italy and Spain.

The V and J genes are TRBV7-6 and TRBJ2-7, with TRBD1 matching 10 bases. The sequence was collected from a human donor in a cohort sampled during active COVID-19. The specimen was peripheral blood. Here the CDR3 reads CASSLGDRGAYEQYF. In nucleotides, the CDR3 is TGTGCCAGCAGCTTAGGGGACAGGGGAGCCTACGAGCAGTACTTC.